This TCR beta chain was retrieved from a study of T-cell reconstitution after alpha-beta-depleted transplantation in children. The CDR3 consists of 13 residues. Germline CDR1 reads ENHRY; CDR2 reads SYGVKD. This clonotype was found many times. Unique molecular identifiers were incorporated during preparation of the TCRbeta library. TCRdb ran MiXCR on the PCR reads and lists one entry per CDR3 protein. Of 250,000 to 300,000 distinct CDR3 sequences listed, around 10% are singletons. The receptor was isolated from a boy in the first two years of life with acute myeloid leukemia, due to receive a stem cell transplant. The chain joins TRBV10-3 to TRBJ2-7, with a weak D call TRBD2 (5 bases). The sequencing here drew on PBMCs, taken before TCRalphabeta/CD19-depleted stem cell transplant. The CDR3 is CATLGAFSVEQYF. DNA for the CDR3: TGTGCTACCCTGGGAGCCTTCTCCGTCGAGCAGTACTTC.